What follows are 10 T cell receptor beta chains derived from one specimen sequenced in a study of PD-1 blockade in classical Hodgkin lymphoma. Some clones are missing from TCRdb's copy, which holds only in-frame ones; the method was immunoSEQ multiplex PCR. The table records fewer than 20,000 clones, roughly 90% of them present only once. Sample time point: newly diagnosed, previously untreated cHL patient sample. The sequencing sample was made of peripheral blood mononuclear cells (PBMCs). The receptors come from a human donor with classical Hodgkin lymphoma.

The chain uses TRBV7-9 and TRBJ2-7; D gene unclear. With 8 bases removed from V and 2 bases from J, the gap between germline ends came to 16 bases. Per germline, CDR1 SEHNR and CDR2 FQNEAQ (reference sequence). The CDR3 sequence is 14 residues long. The chain's CDR3 is CASSRGATPYEQYF. In nucleotides, the CDR3 is TGTGCCAGCTCGCGTGGAGCGACTCCCTACGAGCAGTACTTC.

The chain recombines TRBV5-4 with TRBJ1-5; D remains ambiguous. Trimming took 4 bases from V and 0 from J, leaving 11 bases between them. This CDR3 comprises 15 residues. Germline lookup yields CDR1 SGHNT and CDR2 YYREEE (reference sequence). In DNA form, the CDR3 reads TGTGCCAGCAGCCTGGACGGTTATAGCAATCAGCCCCAGCATTTT. Its translation: CASSLDGYSNQPQHF.

The chain uses TRBV5-8 and TRBJ2-2, with 8 bases aligning to TRBD2. With 0 bases clipped from V and 0 bases from J, the junction kept 1 base outside the gene matches. The germline V gene encodes CDR1 SGHTS and CDR2 YDEGEE. This CDR3 contains 16 residues. CDR3 protein: CASSLGLATNTGELFF. DNA of the CDR3: TGTGCCAGCAGCTTGGGACTAGCGACGAACACCGGGGAGCTGTTTTTT. Complete variable domain (other parts from reference TRBV5-8 and TRBJ2-2): EAGVTQSPTHLIKTRGQQATLRCSPISGHTSVYWYQQALGLGLQFLLWYDEGEERNRGNFPPRFSGRQFPNYSSELNVNALELEDSALYLCASSLGLATNTGELFFGEGSRLTVL.

This chain links TRBV10-2 with TRBJ2-2; TRBD2 aligns across 9 bases. The V gene end was trimmed by 5 bases and the J gene end by 2 bases; junction bases not matched to a gene: 3. The CDR3 runs 15 residues. Germline CDR1 is WSHSY and CDR2 is SAAADI. Written as DNA, the CDR3 is TGCGCCAGCAGTTTGACTAGCGGAAACACCGGGGAGCTGTTTTTT. It codes for CASSLTSGNTGELFF.

This clone was seen a few times. The chain links TRBV11-2 to TRBJ2-5; D may be TRBD1 or TRBD2 (5 bases each). The CDR3 extends over 14 amino acids. Germline V lookup: CDR1 SGHAT, CDR2 FQNNGV. The V gene lost 1 base and the J gene lost 5 bases, with 11 bases spanning the gap. The CDR3 here is CASSLAAEGETQYF. CDR3 nucleotides: TGTGCCAGCAGCTTAGCGGCAGAGGGGGAGACCCAGTACTTC.

The chain links TRBV15 to TRBJ2-5; no definite D call. CDR3 length: 13 residues. Germline values: CDR1 LNHNV, CDR2 YYDKDF (reference sequence). Deletions cut 0 bases from V and 4 bases from J, with 6 bases between. The CDR3 DNA follows: TGTGCCACCAGCAGAGATAAGCGAGAGACCCAGTACTTC. Its protein is CATSRDKRETQYF. The full variable domain, in which reference TRBV15 and TRBJ2-5 provide the parts outside the CDR3, is DAMVIQNPRYQVTQFGKPVTLSCSQTLNHNVMYWYQQKSSQAPKLLFHYYDKDFNNEADTPDNFQSRRPNTSFCFLDIRSPGLGDTAMYLCATSRDKRETQYFGPGTRLLVL.

This clone was detected once. This sequence joins TRBV10-1 and TRBJ2-2, with D maybe TRBD1 (5 bases). The CDR3 contains 13 residues. The ends were cut back, 2 bases at V and 8 bases at J, with 9 bases in the middle. Germline V lookup: CDR1 WNHNN, CDR2 SYGVQD (reference sequence). The CDR3 DNA sequence: TGCGCCAGCAGTGAGCAGGGTTTTGGGGAGCTGTTTTTT. Amino acids: CASSEQGFGELFF.

The gene calls are TRBV11-3 and TRBJ1-1, with D uncertain. Germline CDR1 is SGHNT and CDR2 is YENEEA. This CDR3 contains 13 residues. Deletions cut 0 bases from V and 11 bases from J, with 13 bases between. The CDR3, as DNA: TGTGCCAGCAGCTTAGAACGACTAAGTCCCGCTTTCTTT. It is translated as CASSLERLSPAFF.

The chain joins TRBV6-4 to TRBJ2-3; 11 nucleotides align to TRBD2. V was pared by 0 bases and J by 3 bases, with 2 bases of the junction left unmatched. There are 16 residues in the CDR3. From germline, CDR1 is MRHNA and CDR2 SNTAGT. The CDR3 nucleotides read TGTGCCAGCAGTGACTCCACTAGCGGGGGAACAGATACGCAGTATTTT. Translating it yields CASSDSTSGGTDTQYF.

The rearrangement joins TRBV11-2 to TRBJ1-2, with D unclear. The CDR3 contains 15 residues. V lost 1 base and J lost 4, with 13 bases in between. Germline loops: CDR1 SGHAT, CDR2 FQNNGV. The CDR3 DNA is TGTGCCAGCAGCTTAGTTAGGACGGTCGCCTATGGCTACACCTTC. It translates to CASSLVRTVAYGYTF.